The clone carrying this TCR beta chain was counted at least ten times. TCRdb re-called the 5' RACE reads with MiXCR, one entry per CDR3 protein. The sample has nearly 95,000 distinct CDR3 sequences, approximately 19% seen once; the top ten hold about a fifth. This entry comes from a study of spatial heterogeneity in lung cancer. CDR3 length: 11 amino acids. Per germline, CDR1 SEHNR and CDR2 FQNEAQ (reference sequence). The ends were cut back, 5 bases at V and 2 bases at J, with 3 bases in the middle. Noted time point: blood at routine non-recurrence follow-up after resection. Here the sequenced sample was PBMCs, taken at follow-up. This receptor was identified in a male donor with early-stage non-small cell lung cancer. This chain uses TRBV7-9 with TRBJ2-5; D uncertain. CDR3 in DNA: TGTGCCAGCAGCGTTCAAGAGACCCAGTACTTC. Encoded protein: CASSVQETQYF.